This T cell receptor beta chain originates from a study of identical twins. TCRdb redid the calling of the 5' RACE reads with MiXCR, one entry per CDR3 protein. The sample lists 500,000 or so distinct CDR3 sequences; roughly an eighth were seen once. The sample holds a few counts of this clonotype. CDR1 is SGHKS, CDR2 YYEKEE, per germline (reference sequence). The CDR3 loop spans 14 amino acids. The V end lost 0 bases, the J end lost 10 bases, and 16 bases lay between the germline ends. The same specimen was also included in a second study, on yellow fever vaccine responses in identical twins.

The sequenced sample consisted of CD4+ T cells sorted from blood. V and J are TRBV5-5 and TRBJ1-1; no definite D call. The sequence was collected from a woman aged 18-29 years in good health. The CDR3: CASSLVSLPGGAFF. Written as DNA, the CDR3 is TGTGCCAGCAGCTTGGTGTCACTCCCCGGCGGAGCTTTCTTT.